Below are 11 T cell receptor beta chains sequenced from a single sample in a study of blood T cell repertoires in COVID-19. Repertoires were generated with immunoSEQ multiplex PCR, while TCRdb's copy carries only in-frame clones and drops some. The sample includes fewer than 300,000 clones, around 87% of them seen just once. The sequenced material came from peripheral blood. The receptor source for this set is a woman between 50 and 59 years old with acute or convalescent COVID-19.

The chain has TRBV19 and TRBJ1-2, with D unresolved. Germline values: CDR1 LNHDA, CDR2 SQIVND (reference sequence). The length of the CDR3 is 13 residues. The V and J ends lost 2 bases and 3 bases respectively, with 7 bases between them. CDR3 in DNA: TGTGCCAGTAGTATACCGGGAGACTATGGCTACACCTTC. Translation gives CASSIPGDYGYTF.

This clone was picked up one time. This chain joins TRBV18 and TRBJ2-5; TRBD1 matches at 7 bases. The trim removed 8 bases at V and 2 bases at J, leaving 5 bases unmatched. Germline CDR1 reads KGHSH; CDR2 reads LQKENI. There are 13 residues in the CDR3. The CDR3 DNA reads as TGTGCCAGCCAACCGGGACAGCAAGAGACCCAGTACTTC. Protein sequence: CASQPGQQETQYF.

This clone was seen a few times. The V call is TRBV27, the J call TRBJ2-7; TRBD2 matches at 8 bases. The CDR3 spans 15 residues. Per the germline V gene, CDR1 is MNHEY and CDR2 is SMNVEV (reference sequence). Trimming took 3 bases from V and 2 from J; bases not matched to a gene: 6. The CDR3: CASSFLAGVTYEQYF. The CDR3 DNA follows: TGTGCCAGCAGTTTTCTAGCGGGTGTGACCTACGAGCAGTACTTC.

CDR3: CASSFLQQGAFF. CDR3 nucleotides: TGTGCCAGCAGTTTTCTCCAACAGGGAGCTTTCTTT. V usage is TRBV28 and J usage is TRBJ1-1, with D perhaps TRBD1 (6 bases). The germline V gene has CDR1 MDHEN and CDR2 SYDVKM. Trimming cost V 3 bases and J 10 bases, with 12 bases left between them. This CDR3 comprises 12 residues.

The chain employs TRBV28 and TRBJ2-7; a possible D gene is TRBD1 (7 bases). Looked up from germline, CDR1 is MDHEN and CDR2 is SYDVKM. This CDR3 is built from 14 residues. The V gene lost 5 bases and the J gene lost 5 bases, with 16 bases spanning the gap. The chain's CDR3 is CASSGRTGSNEQYF. CDR3 coding DNA: TGTGCCAGCAGTGGGAGGACAGGTAGCAACGAGCAGTACTTC.

V usage is TRBV5-4 and J usage is TRBJ2-3; the match to TRBD2 covers 9 bases. V trimming: 0 bases; J trimming: 3 bases; junction bases outside the gene matches: 8. Germline lookup yields CDR1 SGHNT and CDR2 YYREEE (reference sequence). CDR3 length equals 17 residues. DNA of the CDR3: TGTGCCAGCAGCTTGGCTTATAGCGGGGGCGGGACAGATACGCAGTATTTT. This encodes CASSLAYSGGGTDTQYF.

This chain connects TRBV4-3 to TRBJ2-1; 12 positions agree with TRBD2. The CDR3 extends over 16 amino acids. Germline CDR1 reads LGHNA; CDR2 reads YSLEER. With V trimmed by 1 base and J by 3 bases, 1 base remained unmatched. The CDR3 here is CASSQGLAGDYNEQFF. In DNA, the CDR3 is TGCGCCAGCAGCCAAGGACTAGCGGGAGACTACAATGAGCAGTTCTTC.

The chain links TRBV19 to TRBJ1-5; D might be TRBD1 (5 bases). V shed 7 bases and J shed 0 bases, with 10 bases lying between them. The germline V gene encodes CDR1 LNHDA and CDR2 SQIVND (reference sequence). The CDR3 extends over 14 amino acids. This CDR3 is CASTTANSNQPQHF. In DNA, the CDR3 is TGTGCCAGTACGACAGCTAATAGCAATCAGCCCCAGCATTTT. Complete variable domain (other parts from reference TRBV19 and TRBJ1-5): DGGITQSPKYLFRKEGQNVTLSCEQNLNHDAMYWYRQDPGQGLRLIYYSQIVNDFQKGDIAEGYSVSREKKESFPLTVTSAQKNPTAFYLCASTTANSNQPQHFGDGTRLSIL.

The chain has TRBV3-1 (or the pseudogene TRBV3-2) and TRBJ2-1; 12 bases align to TRBD2. CDR1 and CDR2 (germline): LGHDT, YNNKEL (reference sequence). J gave up 7 bases and V 5 bases, and 12 bases lay outside the gene matches. The CDR3 runs to 17 residues. CDR3 bases: TGTGCCAGCAGCTGCTCCCTCACGGGGACTAGCGGGAATGAGCAGTTCTTC. Its translation is CASSCSLTGTSGNEQFF.

V usage is TRBV9 and J usage is TRBJ2-2; D is possibly TRBD1 (5 bases). The length of the CDR3 is 16 residues. The germline V and J ends were trimmed by 1 base and 3 bases, with 13 bases remaining between them. Germline V gene lookup returns CDR1 SGDLS and CDR2 YYNGEE. CDR3 residues: CASSVLGHRDTGELFF. DNA for the CDR3: TGTGCCAGCAGCGTACTCGGACACCGGGACACCGGGGAGCTGTTTTTT. Full variable domain (missing parts from reference TRBV9 and TRBJ2-2): DSGVTQTPKHLITATGQRVTLRCSPRSGDLSVYWYQQSLDQGLQFLIQYYNGEERAKGNILERFSAQQFPDLHSELNLSSLELGDSALYFCASSVLGHRDTGELFFGEGSRLTVL.

The chain is built from TRBV7-2 and TRBJ1-4, with a weak D call TRBD1 (5 bases). The CDR3 has 14 amino acids. Germline CDR1 and CDR2: SGHTA and FQGNSA. V was cut by 4 bases and J by 8 bases, with 14 bases left in between. CDR3 nucleotide sequence: TGTGCCAGCAGCTCGCAGGGAATGTGGGAAAAACTGTTTTTT. It encodes CASSSQGMWEKLFF. Together with reference TRBV7-2 and TRBJ1-4, the CDR3 gives the full variable domain: GAGVSQSPSNKVTEKGKDVELRCDPISGHTALYWYRQSLGQGLEFLIYFQGNSAPDKSGLPSDRFSAERTGGSVSTLTIQRTQQEDSAVYLCASSSQGMWEKLFFGSGTQLSVL.